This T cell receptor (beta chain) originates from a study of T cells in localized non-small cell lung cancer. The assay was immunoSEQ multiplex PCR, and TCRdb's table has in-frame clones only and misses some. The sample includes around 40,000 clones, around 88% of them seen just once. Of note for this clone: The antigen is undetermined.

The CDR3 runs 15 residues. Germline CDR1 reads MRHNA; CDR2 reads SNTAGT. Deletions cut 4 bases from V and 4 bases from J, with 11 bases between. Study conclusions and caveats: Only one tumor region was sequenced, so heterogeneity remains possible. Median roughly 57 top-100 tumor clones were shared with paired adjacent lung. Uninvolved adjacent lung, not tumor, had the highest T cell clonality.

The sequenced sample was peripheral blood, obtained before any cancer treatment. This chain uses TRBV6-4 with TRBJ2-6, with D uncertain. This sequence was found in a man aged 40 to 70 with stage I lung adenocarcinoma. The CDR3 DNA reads TGTGCCAGCAGTGGAAACCCCGCGGGGGCCAACGTCCTGACTTTC. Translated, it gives CASSGNPAGANVLTF.